This note documents a single T cell receptor beta chain sequence. Its antigen remains unknown. The data derive from a study of shared clonotypes between healthy human individuals. General study points: Clonotypes shared by all four donors outscored non-shared clonotypes in generation probability.

Some clones are missing from TCRdb's copy, which holds only in-frame ones; the method was immunoSEQ multiplex PCR. Of millions of clones in the sample, approximately 94% are singletons; the top ten hold more than 0.95%. The naive CD8 subset, CD45RO-negative cells positively selected for CCR7, excluded terminally differentiated effector memory CD45RA+ cells. The CDR3 has 17 residues. Per the germline V gene, CDR1 is MNHEY and CDR2 is SMNVEV (reference sequence). Trimming pared 3 bases from V and 6 bases from J, leaving 21 bases between. Sequencing input: naive CD8+ T cells sorted from blood. The rearrangement joins TRBV27 to TRBJ2-1; D possibly matches TRBD1 or TRBD2 (7 bases each). The clonotype comes from a young man in good health. CDR3 sequence reads: CASSFIPGGAYPNEQFF. CDR3 in DNA: TGTGCCAGCAGTTTTATCCCAGGGGGGGCTTACCCCAATGAGCAGTTCTTC.